Shown below are 29 T cell receptor beta chains from a single sample sequenced in a study of blood T cells in healthy people across ages. PCR was performed a second time for roughly 7 to 12 cycles using a sample-barcoded 5' primer and a J-beta primer mix. Each CDR3 protein is one row after TCRdb ran MiXCR on the 5' RACE reads. The data hold around 1.7 million distinct CDR3 sequences, with approximately 30% observed a single time. Sequencing was done on a sample of blood. The receptors derive from a woman aged 30 to 39 in good health.

There are many counts of this clonotype. The chain couples TRBV19 to TRBJ1-2; 7 nucleotides agree with TRBD1. The V and J ends lost 10 bases and 5 bases, in that order; junction bases with no gene match: 7. This CDR3 has 12 amino acids. Germline assignment: CDR1 LNHDA and CDR2 SQIVND (reference sequence). The CDR3: CATRQGSYGYTF. The CDR3 nucleotides read TGTGCCACCCGACAGGGCAGTTATGGCTACACCTTC.

V usage is TRBV29-1 and J usage is TRBJ2-7; 8 bases fit TRBD1. Looked up from germline, CDR1 is SQVTM and CDR2 is ANQGSEA. The CDR3 is 13 amino acids. V was clipped by 5 bases and J by 1 base; unmatched bases: 4. The CDR3 region is CSVQGAMSYEQYF. In DNA, the CDR3 is TGCAGCGTTCAGGGGGCTATGTCCTACGAGCAGTACTTC.

On this clonotype: This may arise from a read error, as a much more abundant clone is one base away. The V and J genes are TRBV7-2 and TRBJ1-2; 10 bases align to TRBD1. The CDR3 runs to 14 residues. Germline V gene sequence: CDR1 SGHTA, CDR2 FQGNSA. CDR3 sequence reads: CVSSRDRGDYGYTF. In nucleotides, the CDR3 is TGTGTCAGCAGTAGGGACAGGGGAGACTATGGCTACACCTTC. The whole variable domain, remainder taken from reference TRBV7-2 and TRBJ1-2, is GAGVSQSPSNKVTEKGKDVELRCDPISGHTALYWYRQSLGQGLEFLIYFQGNSAPDKSGLPSDRFSAERTGGSVSTLTIQRTQQEDSAVYLCVSSRDRGDYGYTFGSGTRLTVV.

This clonotype was seen more than once but under ten times. This rearrangement joins TRBV20-1 to TRBJ1-6; 7 nucleotides match TRBD1. The V gene's germline CDR1 is DFQATT and CDR2 SNEGSKA (reference sequence). The V gene end was trimmed by 6 bases and the J gene end by 11 bases; junction bases not matched to a gene: 13. This CDR3 has 14 amino acids. CDR3: CSAPVTGIRTPLHF. The CDR3 region has the DNA TGCAGTGCCCCCGTGACAGGGATCCGGACACCCCTCCACTTT.

This clonotype was recorded a few times. The V and J genes are TRBV7-2 and TRBJ1-5, with D uncertain. The germline V and J ends were trimmed by 2 bases and 5 bases, with 7 bases remaining between them. The CDR3 extends over 13 amino acids. Germline CDR1 and CDR2: SGHTA and FQGNSA. Here the CDR3 reads CASSLRADQPQHF. CDR3 in DNA: TGTGCCAGCAGCTTAAGGGCGGATCAGCCCCAGCATTTT.

The V call is TRBV27, the J call TRBJ1-2; a possible D gene is TRBD1 (6 bases). Germline CDR1 reads MNHEY; CDR2 reads SMNVEV (reference sequence). V shed 0 bases and J shed 7 bases, with 15 bases lying between them. This CDR3 comprises 15 residues. CDR3 nucleotide sequence: TGTGCCAGCAGTTTATCGGCGGGGGCAGTGAGTGGCTACACCTTC. Protein sequence: CASSLSAGAVSGYTF.

The chain combines TRBV2 with TRBJ2-5; tentatively, D is TRBD2 (7 bases). Germline lookup yields CDR1 SNHLY and CDR2 FYNNEI. Trimming cost V 6 bases and J 2 bases, with 19 bases left between them. This CDR3 has 16 residues. In DNA, the CDR3 is TGTGCCAGCAGCTTCACGGGGGGCCCCACTCAAGAGACCCAGTACTTC. Translating gives CASSFTGGPTQETQYF.

This clonotype was seen repeatedly, ten times or more. The V gene is TRBV7-2, the J gene TRBJ2-7; TRBD2 is a possible D gene (6 bases). The V gene lost 1 base and the J gene lost 2 bases, with 12 bases spanning the gap. The CDR3 consists of 15 residues. Germline loops: CDR1 SGHTA, CDR2 FQGNSA. The CDR3 bases are TGTGCCAGCAGCTTAGGCGGGACCAATACCTACGAGCAGTACTTC. It specifies CASSLGGTNTYEQYF.

This clonotype was observed a few times. The CDR3 DNA is TGTGCCAGCTCTGGACTAGGACTCGGCAATGAGCAGTTCTTC. Protein sequence: CASSGLGLGNEQFF. The gene calls are TRBV25-1 and TRBJ2-1; 7 nucleotides line up with TRBD2. Germline CDR1 reads MGHDK; CDR2 reads SYGVNS. V gave up 8 bases and J gave up 6 bases; unmatched junction bases: 10. The CDR3 is 14 amino acids.

Note on this clonotype: One junction end disagrees with the germline gene, perhaps due to a read error. This chain joins TRBV12-3 or TRBV12-4 and TRBJ2-3; D is possibly TRBD1 (6 bases). The CDR3 contains 17 residues. The CDR3 reads CASSVYQQGSSTDAQYF. CDR3 DNA sequence: TGTGCCAGCAGTGTTTACCAACAGGGATCGAGCACAGATGCGCAGTATTTT.

This clonotype has more than one count but fewer than ten. This chain connects TRBV10-1 to TRBJ2-1; 7 bases fit TRBD1. The CDR3 length is 14 residues. Looked up from germline, CDR1 is WNHNN and CDR2 is SYGVQD (reference sequence). J lost 6 bases, V lost 10 bases, and 12 bases had no gene match. This chain's CDR3 is CATSRSAGGNEQFF. The CDR3 DNA reads TGCGCCACATCGCGGTCGGCAGGGGGCAATGAGCAGTTCTTC.

This clonotype was seen a few times. The V gene is TRBV6-5, the J gene TRBJ2-5; no clear D gene. V gave up 2 bases and J gave up 10 bases, with 8 bases separating them. This CDR3 region has 11 residues. CDR1 and CDR2 from the germline V gene are MNHEY and SVGAGI. The CDR3 DNA sequence: TGTGCCAGCAGTTACGGCACCGGCCAGTACTTC. Translation: CASSYGTGQYF.

This clonotype was counted between two and nine times. The gene calls are TRBV6-4 and TRBJ2-2; the D is unclear. Germline V gives CDR1 MRHNA, CDR2 SNTAGT. The CDR3 spans 13 residues. The V end was cut by 5 bases, the J end by 2 bases, with 6 bases between. The CDR3 nucleotides are TGTGCCAGCAGTCCATTCAACACCGGGGAGCTGTTTTTT. It translates to CASSPFNTGELFF.

In the case of this clonotype: A read error may be the cause here, since a much bigger clone is one base away. Here the CDR3 reads CASSFPGASDVSSSYNEQFF. CDR3 sequence (DNA): TGTGCCAGCAGCTTCCCCGGGGCTAGCGACGTGAGTAGCTCCTACAATGAGCAGTTCTTC. The chain combines TRBV7-2 with TRBJ2-1, with TRBD2 as a possible D gene (6 bases). This CDR3 is built from 20 residues. The V gene's germline CDR1 is SGHTA and CDR2 FQGNSA. V gave up 3 bases and J gave up 0 bases, with 24 bases separating them. Complete variable domain (other parts from reference TRBV7-2 and TRBJ2-1): GAGVSQSPSNKVTEKGKDVELRCDPISGHTALYWYRQSLGQGLEFLIYFQGNSAPDKSGLPSDRFSAERTGGSVSTLTIQRTQQEDSAVYLCASSFPGASDVSSSYNEQFFGPGTRLTVL.

This clonotype showed up just a few times. V is TRBV6-2 or TRBV6-3 and J is TRBJ1-1; unclear D gene. This CDR3 spans 13 amino acids. The V gene's germline CDR1 is MNHEY and CDR2 SVGEGT. Trimming shortened V by 5 bases and J by 5 bases, and 12 bases separated the two germline ends. CDR3 residues: CASSDGKVTEAFF. For the CDR3, the DNA is TGTGCCAGCAGTGACGGAAAGGTAACTGAAGCTTTCTTT.

The J gene is TRBJ1-1, the V gene TRBV20-1, with D possibly being TRBD1 (6 bases). V lost 6 bases and J 3 bases, leaving 14 bases between the germline ends. The CDR3 spans 13 residues. Per the germline V gene, CDR1 is DFQATT and CDR2 is SNEGSKA (reference sequence). The CDR3 region is CSAAQGRDTEAFF. The CDR3 nucleotides are TGCAGTGCGGCCCAGGGGAGGGACACTGAAGCTTTCTTT.

The chain couples TRBV20-1 to TRBJ1-6; TRBD1 matches 7 bases. This CDR3 has 13 amino acids. In germline, CDR1 is DFQATT, CDR2 SNEGSKA (reference sequence). J lost 7 bases, V lost 6 bases, and 6 bases had no gene match. The CDR3 DNA reads as TGCAGTGCCTTGGCAGGGGGAAATTCACCCCTCCACTTT. It is translated as CSALAGGNSPLHF.

Regarding this clonotype: The junction shows a germline mismatch at one end, possibly a read error. The genes are TRBV6-5 and TRBJ1-5, with D possibly being TRBD1 (6 bases). The CDR3 totals 14 residues. The germline V gene has CDR1 MNHEY and CDR2 SVGAGI. The DNA for the CDR3 is TGTGCCACGACCGGACCGGGGGGCAATCGGCCCCAGCATTTT. Residues: CATTGPGGNRPQHF.

Many counts were recorded for this clonotype. The chain employs TRBV7-8 and TRBJ1-2, with D tentatively TRBD1 (6 bases). The CDR3 is made up of 13 amino acids. Between the trimmed V and J ends, which lost 5 bases and 4 bases, there was a span of 11 bases. CDR1 and CDR2 (germline): SGHVS, FQNEAQ. The CDR3 loop reads CASSQGPSYGYTF. The CDR3 DNA sequence: TGTGCCAGCAGCCAGGGGCCGAGCTATGGCTACACCTTC.

J is TRBJ1-1 and V is TRBV6-1; 8 bases agree with TRBD1. Germline CDR1 is MNHNS and CDR2 is SASEGT. The CDR3 extends over 14 amino acids. V shed 4 bases, J shed 4 bases, and the junction held 5 bases outside the gene matches. This CDR3 is CASSVRGPVTEAFF. The CDR3 DNA sequence: TGTGCCAGCAGTGTCAGGGGGCCGGTCACTGAAGCTTTCTTT.

Comments on this clonotype: A much larger clone lies a single base off, so this may be a read error. This chain links TRBV12-5 with TRBJ2-7; 9 nucleotides match TRBD2. Per the germline V gene, CDR1 is LGHNT and CDR2 is FRNRAP. The CDR3 is 14 residues long. The CDR3 DNA follows: TGTACTAGTGGCCTGACTAGCGGCACCTACGAGCAGTACTTC. It codes for CTSGLTSGTYEQYF.

This clonotype was recorded a few times. This chain links TRBV12-5 with TRBJ1-6; 8 bases fit TRBD1. Germline V lookup: CDR1 LGHNT, CDR2 FRNRAP. J was trimmed by 13 bases and V by 7 bases; bases with no gene match: 9. The length of the CDR3 is 13 residues. CDR3 loop: CASAGTGRSPLHF. CDR3 nucleotides: TGTGCTAGTGCCGGGACAGGAAGATCGCCCCTCCACTTT.

The sample holds a few counts of this clonotype. The rearrangement links TRBV6-5 to TRBJ2-1; D unresolved. V was shortened by 0 bases and J by 4 bases, with 7 bases between the two germline ends. Per the germline V gene, CDR1 is MNHEY and CDR2 is SVGAGI. The CDR3 has 14 residues. CDR3: CASSYSIGYNEQFF. The CDR3 coding sequence is TGTGCCAGCAGTTACTCGATTGGGTACAATGAGCAGTTCTTC.

Remarks on this clonotype: This may stem from a read error, because a much larger clone lies one nucleotide away. The chain joins TRBV29-1 to TRBJ2-5; D call uncertain. Trimming took 4 bases from V and 1 from J, leaving 10 bases between them. The CDR3 consists of 13 residues. Germline loops: CDR1 SQVTM, CDR2 ANQGSEA. The CDR3 bases are TGCAGCGTTGTAGTCGGCGCCCAAGAGACCCAGTACTTC. Encoded protein: CSVVVGAQETQYF.

This clonotype was counted many times. This chain links TRBV6-5 with TRBJ2-1; possibly TRBD1 or TRBD2 for D (5 bases each). This CDR3 is 14 amino acids long. Trimming took off 4 bases at V and 6 bases at J, with 13 bases between the two ends. From germline, CDR1 is MNHEY and CDR2 SVGAGI. DNA for the CDR3: TGTGCCAGCAGTTGGGACCCTATCCTCAATGAGCAGTTCTTC. It encodes CASSWDPILNEQFF.

This clonotype was recorded a few times. A read error may account for a junction end that differs from germline. The V and J genes are TRBV12-3 or TRBV12-4 and TRBJ2-5, with 7 nucleotides matching TRBD2. This CDR3 contains 13 residues. The CDR3 DNA follows: TGTACCAGCAGTTGGGAGCGGGGAGAGACCCAGTACTTC. Translating gives CTSSWERGETQYF.

J is TRBJ2-5 and V is TRBV20-1, with 8 bases that match TRBD1. CDR1 and CDR2 from the germline V gene are DFQATT and SNEGSKA (reference sequence). The CDR3 is made up of 15 amino acids. The V segment lost 0 bases and the J segment 2 bases; nucleotides outside the gene matches: 5. CDR3 bases: TGCAGTGCTAGAGATCGGGACAGGACTCAAGAGACCCAGTACTTC. It translates to CSARDRDRTQETQYF.

The DNA of the CDR3 is TGTGCCAGCAGCCGACCCCTACTAGCGGGGACGTACAATGAGCAGTTCTTC. As protein: CASSRPLLAGTYNEQFF. The chain is built from TRBV28 and TRBJ2-1; 10 bases agree with TRBD2. Germline trimming cut 6 bases from V and 4 bases from J; bases unmatched to any gene: 12. The CDR3 runs to 17 residues. CDR1 is MDHEN and CDR2 is SYDVKM in the germline V gene.

This clonotype was seen only a few times. The chain has TRBV20-1 and TRBJ2-5; TRBD2 agrees at 11 bases. Looked up from germline, CDR1 is DFQATT and CDR2 is SNEGSKA (reference sequence). The J segment lost 9 bases and the V segment lost 6 bases, leaving 21 bases of the junction unmatched. The CDR3 loop spans 17 amino acids. The CDR3 bases are TGCAGTGCCCGATCACCTAGCGGGGGGCAAGTTTTGGTGGCCCAGTACTTC. Translation gives CSARSPSGGQVLVAQYF.